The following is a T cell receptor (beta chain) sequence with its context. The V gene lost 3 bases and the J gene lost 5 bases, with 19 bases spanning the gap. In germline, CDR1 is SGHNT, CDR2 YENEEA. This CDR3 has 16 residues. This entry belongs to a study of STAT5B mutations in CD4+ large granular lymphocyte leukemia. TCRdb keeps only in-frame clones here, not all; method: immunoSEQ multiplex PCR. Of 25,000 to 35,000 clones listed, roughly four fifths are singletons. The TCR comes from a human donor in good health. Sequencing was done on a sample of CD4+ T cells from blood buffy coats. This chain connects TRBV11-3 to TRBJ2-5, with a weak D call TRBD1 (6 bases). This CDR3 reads CASSFTGLGGSETQYF. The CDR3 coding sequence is TGTGCCAGCAGCTTCACAGGGCTTGGTGGGAGTGAGACCCAGTACTTC.